These 19 T cell receptor beta chains were all obtained from the same sample, sequenced in a study of human T cells and chemical hapten exposure. Time point indicated: pre-sensitization, week 0. Regarding treatment: therapeutic diphenylcyclopropenone sensitization with weekly scalp DPC. TCRdb re-analysed the RACE reads in MiXCR, keeping a single row per CDR3 protein. This table holds around 92,000 distinct CDR3 sequences, under 14% found once. Source: whole blood, taken in connection with sensitization to the hapten diphenylcyclopropenone (DPC). The receptor set was obtained from a woman aged 55-69 years with alopecia areata. Some clones in this sample may be carry-over from other donors' samples.

This rearrangement joins TRBV12-3 or TRBV12-4 to TRBJ2-7, with D possibly matching TRBD1 (6 bases). The CDR3 sequence is 14 residues long. Trimming took off 4 bases at V and 2 bases at J, with 12 bases between the two ends. CDR3 in amino acids: CASSSWDTAYEQYF. The CDR3 DNA follows: TGTGCCAGCAGTTCATGGGACACCGCCTACGAGCAGTACTTC.

This clonotype was counted ten times or more. The chain links TRBV20-1 to TRBJ1-5; the D gene is possibly TRBD1 (5 bases). The ends were cut back, 3 bases at V and 4 bases at J, with 7 bases in the middle. The length of the CDR3 is 12 residues. CDR1 is DFQATT and CDR2 is SNEGSKA in the germline V gene (reference sequence). CDR3: CSASWGNQPQHF. Written as DNA, the CDR3 is TGCAGTGCTAGCTGGGGGAATCAGCCCCAGCATTTT.

V usage is TRBV7-9 and J usage is TRBJ2-5, with TRBD2 matching over 9 bases. Germline-derived CDR1 and CDR2 are SEHNR and FQNEAQ (reference sequence). With 5 bases clipped from V and 13 bases from J, the junction kept 17 bases outside the gene matches. The CDR3 is 15 amino acids. The CDR3 nucleotides read TGTGCCAGCAGCGCCCCCGGGACTAGCTCCGTTTCGCGGTACTTC. Amino acids: CASSAPGTSSVSRYF. Full variable domain (rest looked up from reference TRBV7-9 and TRBJ2-5): DTGVSQNPRHKITKRGQNVTFRCDPISEHNRLYWYRQTLGQGPEFLTYFQNEAQLEKSRLLSDRFSAERPKGSFSTLEIQRTEQGDSAMYLCASSAPGTSSVSRYFGPGTRLLVL.

This clonotype was picked up many times. The genes are TRBV10-2 and TRBJ1-5; D not certain. The CDR3 runs 14 residues. Germline CDR1 is WSHSY and CDR2 is SAAADI. V lost 1 base and J 5 bases, leaving 9 bases between the germline ends. The CDR3 reads CASSEYRNDQPQHF. Written as DNA, the CDR3 is TGCGCCAGCAGTGAGTATAGAAACGATCAGCCCCAGCATTTT.

V is TRBV27 and J is TRBJ2-6, with 9 bases matching TRBD1. The CDR3 extends over 16 amino acids. CDR1 and CDR2 (germline): MNHEY, SMNVEV (reference sequence). After removal of 7 bases from V and 0 bases from J, the junction contained 4 bases not matched to a gene. As DNA, the CDR3 is TGTGCCAGCAAAGGACAGGGGAGCTCTGGGGCCAACGTCCTGACTTTC. Translating it yields CASKGQGSSGANVLTF.

This clonotype has more than one count but fewer than ten. CDR3 sequence reads: CSARDSGYETQYF. The CDR3 DNA reads TGCAGTGCTAGAGATTCGGGATACGAGACCCAGTACTTC. This chain joins TRBV20-1 and TRBJ2-5; possible D gene TRBD2, 5 bases. V lost 0 bases to trimming and J lost 5 bases, with 10 bases between them. The germline V gene has CDR1 DFQATT and CDR2 SNEGSKA (reference sequence). This CDR3 is built from 13 residues.

This clonotype was seen only a few times. This CDR3 reads CASYYGGQYF. The CDR3 DNA reads as TGCGCCAGTTACTACGGGGGCCAGTACTTC. The chain uses TRBV10-2 and TRBJ2-5, with a possible D match to TRBD2 (6 bases). Germline V gene data show CDR1 as WSHSY and CDR2 as SAAADI. V was clipped by 9 bases and J by 10 bases, with 12 bases between them. There are 10 residues in the CDR3.

This clonotype was recorded at least ten times. The J gene is TRBJ1-1, the V gene TRBV27; unclear D gene. Germline V gene sequence: CDR1 MNHEY, CDR2 SMNVEV (reference sequence). The V end was cut by 0 bases, the J end by 4 bases, with 12 bases between. The CDR3 runs 15 residues. The CDR3: CASSLSTGKSTEAFF. The CDR3 DNA is TGTGCCAGCAGTTTATCAACGGGGAAGAGCACTGAAGCTTTCTTT.

This clonotype was observed a handful of times. The gene calls are TRBV4-1 and TRBJ2-3; D is ambiguous. This CDR3 has 15 amino acids. The germline V gene has CDR1 MGHRA and CDR2 YSYEKL. Between the trimmed V and J ends, which lost 4 bases and 0 bases, there was a span of 11 bases. Written as DNA, the CDR3 is TGCGCCAGCAGCCTCCCCGGCGGTAGCACAGATACGCAGTATTTT. As protein: CASSLPGGSTDTQYF.

The chain employs TRBV21-1 and TRBJ1-6. TRBV21-1 is a known pseudogene. CDR3 length: 15 residues. The CDR3 DNA follows: TGTGCCAGCAGCAAAGGGGAGGAGTATAATTCACCCCTCCACTTT. Translated, it gives CASSKGEEYNSPLHF.

This clonotype was counted ten times or more. The DNA is left out, because the CDR3 cannot be placed on it with certainty; the CDR3 is given as TCRdb lists it. The genes are TRBV23-1 and TRBJ1-5. TRBV23-1 is an ORF for which the function is uncertain. The CDR3 extends over 14 residues, inclusive of both ends. The CDR3 loop is CASSQSLAISPSIF.

This clonotype has a handful of counts. This rearrangement joins TRBV7-6 to TRBJ2-7; tentatively, D is TRBD2 (7 bases). Germline CDR1 reads SGHVS; CDR2 reads FNYEAQ. Deletions cut 5 bases from V and 6 bases from J, with 17 bases between. This CDR3 is 14 amino acids long. The CDR3, as DNA: TGTGCCAGCAGCCGGGAAACGCGGGGGCTCGAGCAGTACTTC. Protein sequence: CASSRETRGLEQYF.

The chain uses TRBV6-5 and TRBJ2-3; tentatively, D is TRBD1 or TRBD2 (6 bases each). This CDR3 has 16 amino acids. Deletions cut 4 bases from V and 2 bases from J, with 16 bases between. Germline-derived CDR1 and CDR2 are MNHEY and SVGAGI. The CDR3 protein is CASSSSWAGHTDTQYF. CDR3 DNA: TGTGCCAGCAGTTCCTCATGGGCGGGACACACAGATACGCAGTATTTT.

This clonotype was observed a handful of times. The rearrangement joins TRBV2 to TRBJ1-5; D is uncertain. Germline CDR1 is SNHLY and CDR2 is FYNNEI. This CDR3 comprises 14 residues. Trimming removed 3 bases from V and 3 bases from J, with 9 bases in between. CDR3 loop: CASSDNRFNQPQHF. Here the CDR3 DNA reads TGTGCCAGCAGTGACAACAGATTCAATCAGCCCCAGCATTTT.

In this sample, this clonotype turned up many times. This chain uses TRBV11-2 with TRBJ2-5; perhaps D is TRBD1 or TRBD2 (6 bases each). Germline V gives CDR1 SGHAT, CDR2 FQNNGV. Trimming shortened V by 5 bases and J by 5 bases, and 21 bases separated the two germline ends. CDR3 length: 16 amino acids. CDR3 nucleotide sequence: TGTGCCAGCAGCCGGGGTACGGGGGCCGAGGGTGAGACCCAGTACTTC. Protein sequence: CASSRGTGAEGETQYF. Drawing the rest from reference TRBV11-2 and TRBJ2-5, the complete variable domain is EAGVAQSPRYKIIEKRQSVAFWCNPISGHATLYWYQQILGQGPKLLIQFQNNGVVDDSQLPKDRFSAERLKGVDSTLKIQPAKLEDSAVYLCASSRGTGAEGETQYFGPGTRLLVL.

This clonotype was counted between two and nine times. This CDR3 reads CASSVQRPQDSTPDNEQFF. CDR3 nucleotides: TGTGCCAGCAGTGTCCAAAGACCACAGGACAGTACGCCTGACAATGAGCAGTTCTTC. The chain combines TRBV27 with TRBJ2-1; tentative D call: TRBD1 (6 bases). CDR3 length: 19 residues. V lost 5 bases and J 5 bases, leaving 28 bases between the germline ends. The V gene's germline CDR1 is MNHEY and CDR2 SMNVEV (reference sequence).

This chain uses TRBV30 with TRBJ1-2; D is unclear. The V and J ends lost 2 bases and 5 bases respectively, with 15 bases between them. The CDR3 is 14 amino acids. CDR1 and CDR2 (germline): GTSNPN, SVGIG (reference sequence). The CDR3, as DNA: TGTGCCTGGAGTACACCCGGGATACCTTATGGCTACACCTTC. As protein: CAWSTPGIPYGYTF.

This clonotype was seen repeatedly, ten times or more. The chain uses TRBV11-2 and TRBJ2-7; D might be TRBD2 (5 bases). Germline V gives CDR1 SGHAT, CDR2 FQNNGV. The CDR3 is 14 residues long. V dropped 2 bases and J dropped 5 bases, with 13 bases sitting between them. The DNA for the CDR3 is TGTGCCAGCAGCTTATCTAGCAATTTCAACGAGCAGTACTTC. Protein sequence: CASSLSSNFNEQYF.

The rearrangement links TRBV6-6 to TRBJ2-3; 8 positions match TRBD2. V was pared by 6 bases and J by 3 bases, with 11 bases of the junction left unmatched. The CDR3 contains 16 residues. Germline CDR1 is MNHNY and CDR2 is SVGAGI (reference sequence). The CDR3 sequence is CASSDRRGGRTDTQYF. For the CDR3, the DNA is TGTGCCAGCAGCGACCGCCGGGGGGGGAGGACAGATACGCAGTATTTT.